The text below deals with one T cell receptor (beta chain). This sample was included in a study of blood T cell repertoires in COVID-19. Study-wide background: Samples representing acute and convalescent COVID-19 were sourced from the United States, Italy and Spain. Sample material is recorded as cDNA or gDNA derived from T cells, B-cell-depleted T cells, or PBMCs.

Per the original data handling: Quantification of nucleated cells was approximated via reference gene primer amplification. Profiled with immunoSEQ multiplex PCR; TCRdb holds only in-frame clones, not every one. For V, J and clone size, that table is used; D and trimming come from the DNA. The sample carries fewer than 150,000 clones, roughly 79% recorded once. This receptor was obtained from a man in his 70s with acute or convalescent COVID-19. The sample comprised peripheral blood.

The CDR3 DNA reads as TGTGCCAGCAGCTTCCCGGACAGGACAGGCTACACCTTC. It codes for CASSFPDRTGYTF. The chain uses TRBV5-4 and TRBJ1-2, with 7 bases aligning to TRBD1. The CDR3 has 13 amino acids. J lost 8 bases, V lost 2 bases, and 6 bases had no gene match. CDR1 SGHNT and CDR2 YYREEE come from the germline V gene (reference sequence).